This T cell receptor (beta chain) comes out of a study of cytomegalovirus exposure and HLA in healthy donors. Study information: An earlier analysis found 100 million or so unique TCR beta sequences from approximately 170 million T cells. Genotyping of nearly 400 donors showed that 70% to 90% belonged to the Caucasian-associated ancestry cluster.

Primers: 60 Vbeta forward and 13 Jbeta reverse. Profiling relied on immunoSEQ multiplex PCR, and the TCRdb table lists in-frame clones only, not all of them. The sample has some 34,000 clones, less than 75% seen once; the top ten hold about a tenth. The CDR3 has 14 amino acids. Germline V gives CDR1 SGHNT, CDR2 YYREEE (reference sequence). Trimming stripped 1 base from V and 2 bases from J, with 8 bases between. Study results and caveats: As was reported, the classifier diagnosed cytomegalovirus status with high specificity and sensitivity. The authors listed 180 or so TCR beta chains as cytomegalovirus-associated.

Only a few counts were recorded for this clone. Its target is unknown. The source of this sequence is a middle-aged man in good health and CMV-seropositive. This sequence joins TRBV5-4 and TRBJ2-3, with unresolved D. The sequenced sample was PBMCs. CDR3: CASSLSHYTDTQYF. The CDR3, as DNA: TGTGCCAGCAGCTTGTCACACTACACAGATACGCAGTATTTT.